Listed below are T cell receptor beta chains from one sample, sequenced in a study of blood T cell repertoires in COVID-19. Sequencing was performed with immunoSEQ multiplex PCR; in TCRdb, only in-frame clones are kept and a portion is missing. The sample has 150,000 to 200,000 clones, approximately 83% seen once. Sample: peripheral blood. The receptors come from a woman aged 55-69 years with acute or convalescent COVID-19. The CDR3 runs from the conserved cysteine through the conserved F or W. The D gene is left open where the match is weak. Expanded clones get a size class; other rows say once, few or many, or leave the size out.

D gene	clone size	J gene	V gene	CDR3 DNA	CDR3 protein
NA	NA	TRBJ1-2	TRBV5-4	TGTGCCAGCAGCTTGAGTACAGGGCGTAACTATGGCTACACCTTC	CASSLSTGRNYGYTF
NA	NA	TRBJ2-7	TRBV3-1/TRBV3-2	TGTGCCAGCAGCCAGGGCGCCCGTACCTCCGAGCAGTACTTC	CASSQGARTSEQYF
TRBD1	NA	TRBJ1-2	TRBV7-6	TGTGCCAGCAGCCTTACCGGGACAGGGGGCTATGGCTACACCTTC	CASSLTGTGGYGYTF
TRBD2	NA	TRBJ2-5	TRBV3-1/TRBV3-2	TGTGCCAGCAGCCAAGGGCTAGCGGGGCCCTGGGAGACCCAGTACTTC	CASSQGLAGPWETQYF
TRBD1	few	TRBJ1-5	TRBV29-1	TGCAGCGTTCAGACAGGGAACGGGCAGCCCCAGCATTTT	CSVQTGNGQPQHF
NA	NA	TRBJ1-4	TRBV5-5	TGTGCCAGCAGCTTGACAGGGTGGGGAAATGAAAAACTGTTTTTT	CASSLTGWGNEKLFF
TRBD2	NA	TRBJ2-3	TRBV9	TGTGCCAGCAGCCCGCGCGGGGTAGCGGGGATCACAGATACGCAGTATTTT	CASSPRGVAGITDTQYF
TRBD1	few	TRBJ2-3	TRBV4-2	TGTGCAACCAGGGACAGGGGTTATACGCAGTATTTT	CATRDRGYTQYF
TRBD2	few	TRBJ2-1	TRBV28	TGTGCCAGCAGTTTCGGACTAGCGGGGGGGCTGTATGAGCAGTTCTTC	CASSFGLAGGLYEQFF
NA	NA	TRBJ2-2	TRBV9	TGTGCCAGCAGCGTAGGCCAGGTGAACACCGGGGAGCTGTTTTTT	CASSVGQVNTGELFF
NA	NA	TRBJ2-1	TRBV7-9	TGTGCCAGCAGCGCGGTAAGCGTAGCAAGCTCCTACAATGAGCAGTTCTTC	CASSAVSVASSYNEQFF
NA	once	TRBJ2-7	TRBV6-5	TGTGCCAGCAACCGGGCGGGGAACCCTTACGAGCAGTACTTC	CASNRAGNPYEQYF
TRBD1	NA	TRBJ2-5	TRBV5-1	TGCGCCAGCTCAGGGGGCATGGTAGGAGAGACCCAGTACTTC	CASSGGMVGETQYF
NA	NA	TRBJ1-6	TRBV5-8	TGTGCCAGCAGCTTGCATGGACAGTATAATTCACCCCTCCACTTT	CASSLHGQYNSPLHF
NA	NA	TRBJ1-2	TRBV7-2	TGTGCCAGCAGCTTAGGGGGGAGCGGGGTCAACTATGGCTACACCTTC	CASSLGGSGVNYGYTF
TRBD1	NA	TRBJ2-3	TRBV6-2/TRBV6-3	TGTGCCAGCAGTTACGCCGGACAGGAAGATACGCAGTATTTT	CASSYAGQEDTQYF
TRBD1	NA	TRBJ1-1	TRBV28	TGTGCCAGCACTCCCACAGGGGTTAACACTGAAGCTTTCTTT	CASTPTGVNTEAFF
TRBD2	NA	TRBJ2-7	TRBV6-5	TGTGCCAGCAGTTACAATCTAGCGGGGGGGACCTACGAGCAGTACTTC	CASSYNLAGGTYEQYF
TRBD1	NA	TRBJ1-2	TRBV4-2	TGTGCCAGCAGCCGATCGACAGGGGGCGCAGCGGAATATGGCTACACCTTC	CASSRSTGGAAEYGYTF
TRBD2	NA	TRBJ2-1	TRBV4-2	TGTGCCAGCAGCCGAGTAGCGGGGGGCGCTTTAGGGGAGCAGTTCTTC	CASSRVAGGALGEQFF
NA	NA	TRBJ1-4	TRBV6-2/TRBV6-3	TGTGCCAGCAGTTACGGGAGGCTCAATGAAAAACTGTTTTTT	CASSYGRLNEKLFF
TRBD1	NA	TRBJ1-1	TRBV6-5	TGTGCCACCGGGGACAGAGTAATGAACACTGAAGCTTTCTTT	CATGDRVMNTEAFF
NA	NA	TRBJ1-5	TRBV4-1	TGCGCCAGCAGCTTCGGACAGTTCCGTCAGCCCCAGCATTTT	CASSFGQFRQPQHF
TRBD2	NA	TRBJ2-3	TRBV12-5	TGTGCTAGTGGTTCAAGCGGGGCCCGCACAGATACGCAGTATTTT	CASGSSGARTDTQYF
NA	NA	TRBJ1-2	TRBV7-9	TGTGCCAGCAGCCCTTCGGACAGCCCTAACTATGGCTACACCTTC	CASSPSDSPNYGYTF
NA	NA	TRBJ1-3	TRBV3-1/TRBV3-2	TGTGCCAGCAGCCAAGTGGAGGGTAACACCATATATTTT	CASSQVEGNTIYF
TRBD1	NA	TRBJ2-7	TRBV7-2	TGTGCCAGCAGCTCTAGGACAGGGAGCTCCTACGAGCAGTACTTC	CASSSRTGSSYEQYF
NA	NA	TRBJ1-5	TRBV6-6	TGTGCCAGCAGTTTCGGACGGGGTAGCAATCAGCCCCAGCATTTT	CASSFGRGSNQPQHF
TRBD1	NA	TRBJ2-1	TRBV4-2	TGTGCCAGCAGCCAAGATACAGGGGGCGATGTCAATGAGCAGTTCTTC	CASSQDTGGDVNEQFF
NA	NA	TRBJ1-2	TRBV5-1	TGCGCCAGCAGCTTCGACATTAACTATGGCTACACCTTC	CASSFDINYGYTF
NA	NA	TRBJ2-5	TRBV15	TGTGCCACCAGCAGAGTGGGCCAGTTAATCGAGACCCAGTACTTC	CATSRVGQLIETQYF
NA	NA	TRBJ2-1	TRBV18	TGTGCCAGCTCACCACGACAGATCAGGACCAATGAGCAGTTCTTC	CASSPRQIRTNEQFF
NA	NA	TRBJ1-3	TRBV7-2	TGTGCCAGCAGCCCCGGGAACCCTGGAAACACCATATATTTT	CASSPGNPGNTIYF
TRBD1	once	TRBJ1-1	TRBV2	TGTGCCAGCAGGGCGACAGGGGTGGACACTGAAGCTTTCTTT	CASRATGVDTEAFF
NA	NA	TRBJ2-1	TRBV5-8	TGTGCCAGCAGCGTATCCAATGAGCAGTTCTTC	CASSVSNEQFF
NA	NA	TRBJ1-1	TRBV7-8	TGTGCCAGCGGGGGCCGTATGAACACTGAAGCTTTCTTT	CASGGRMNTEAFF